Detailed here is one T cell receptor (beta chain). The antigen remains unidentified. These data are taken from a study of T-cell reconstitution after alpha-beta-depleted transplantation in children. The TCRbeta library incorporated unique molecular identifiers. TCRdb ran MiXCR on the PCR reads and lists one entry per CDR3 protein. The repertoire consists of 90,000 to 100,000 distinct CDR3 sequences, with 23% occurring once and the leading ten covering roughly 23%. Notes on the study in general: Certain patients had high TCRbeta diversity at day 60, and it came from recipient T cells and thymic progenitors that survived. About two months after transplant, alpha-beta T cells reportedly came from several hundred expanded graft clones. T-cell numbers and diversity one year post-transplant derived largely from freshly generated T cells.

CDR1 is SGHTA and CDR2 is FQGTGA in the germline V gene. The V end lost 5 bases, the J end lost 6 bases, and 13 bases lay between the germline ends. The CDR3 totals 14 residues. Sequencing was performed on PBMCs, taken before TCRalphabeta/CD19-depleted stem cell transplant. This receptor was taken from a boy younger than 10 with acute lymphoblastic leukemia, due to receive a stem cell transplant. The rearrangement joins TRBV7-3 to TRBJ2-2, with D maybe TRBD2 (6 bases). CDR3 in amino acids: CASSPTERAGELFF. The CDR3 DNA follows: TGTGCCAGCAGCCCCACTGAGCGGGCCGGGGAGCTGTTTTTT.